The sample holds a few counts of the clone carrying this T cell receptor beta chain. In germline, CDR1 is SGHRS, CDR2 YFSETQ. This CDR3 spans 14 amino acids. V lost 5 bases and J lost 5, with 15 bases in between. The source of the sample is a study of T-cell reconstitution after alpha-beta-depleted transplantation in children. Unique molecular identifiers were built into the TCRbeta library. TCRdb re-called the PCR reads through MiXCR, storing one row per CDR3 protein. Here the sample spans a few hundred thousand distinct CDR3 sequences, more than 10% being singletons. This specimen consisted of PBMCs, obtained from the stem cell graft. The source of this sequence is a human donor who donated a stem cell graft to a child with Fanconi anemia. This chain joins TRBV5-1 and TRBJ2-3; TRBD1 is a possible D gene (6 bases). In nucleotides, the CDR3 is TGCGCCAGCAGACCGGCAGGGGCGCTAGATACGCAGTATTTT. It translates to CASRPAGALDTQYF.